This TCR beta chain was observed in a study of T cells after yellow fever vaccination. Notes on this clonotype: Its matching antigen is unknown.

J lost 6 bases, V lost 0 bases, and 4 bases had no gene match. The CDR3 covers 14 residues. Germline CDR1 reads SGHRS; CDR2 reads YFSETQ. Broader study findings: A weaker secondary response peaked on day 5, the primary on day 15. Researchers noted that a small share of clonotypes showed up in both CD4 and CD8 compartments. Abundant bulk-population clonotypes could contaminate the FACS-sorted repertoires.

UMIs and a universal primer site were added when TCR cDNA was made by 5'RACE template switching. TCRdb redid the calling of the 5' RACE reads with MiXCR, one entry per CDR3 protein. The repertoire holds 600,000 to 750,000 distinct CDR3 sequences, with 10% to 15% as singletons. V is TRBV5-1 and J is TRBJ2-3; the match to TRBD2 covers 7 bases. The sample consisted of PBMCs, taken on the day of the yellow fever booster vaccination. This receptor was identified in a man in his thirties or forties who received the YFV17D yellow fever vaccine. CDR3 sequence reads: CASSLGGSHDTQYF. Written as DNA, the CDR3 is TGCGCCAGCAGCTTGGGCGGGAGCCACGATACGCAGTATTTT.